These 12 T cell receptor beta chains originate from one sample sequenced in a study of T cells after posttransplantation cyclophosphamide (dated by TCRdb to about 2016). Libraries were made using the immunoSEQ multiplex PCR assay. Held by TCRdb, this immuneACCESS table contains in-frame sequences only and omits some clones. Under half of the omission traces to an unresolved V gene where checked; the cause of the rest is unknown. Recorded for this sample are over 20,000 clones; nearly 99% of them occurred a single time. The top ten constitute under 0.15% of the sample. Sequencing was carried out using naive CD8+ T cells sorted from PBMCs. Receptors were obtained from a man in his forties in good health, CMV-negative, and a related stem cell transplant donor.

The V call is TRBV5-6, the J call TRBJ2-7, with a tentative D call TRBD2 (5 bases). Germline V gives CDR1 SGHDT, CDR2 YYEEEE. The CDR3 covers 12 residues. V shed 3 bases and J shed 4 bases, with 8 bases lying between them. CDR3 protein: CASSSTIYEQYF. The CDR3 nucleotides read TGTGCCAGCAGCTCGACTATTTACGAGCAGTACTTC.

The chain joins TRBV6-5 to TRBJ2-1; TRBD2 matches at 9 bases. The CDR3 is 13 amino acids. The germline V gene encodes CDR1 MNHEY and CDR2 SVGAGI. V lost 6 bases, J lost 6 bases, and 3 bases stayed unmatched. CDR3 nucleotides: TGTGCCAGCAGCCCGGGACTAGCCAATGAGCAGTTCTTC. Translating it yields CASSPGLANEQFF.

This clone appeared once. The V call is TRBV7-2, the J call TRBJ2-5; a weak D match, TRBD2 (7 bases). V was clipped by 2 bases and J by 5 bases, with 15 bases between them. Germline V gene lookup returns CDR1 SGHTA and CDR2 FQGNSA. This CDR3 comprises 15 residues. The CDR3 coding sequence is TGTGCCAGCAGCTTACAAGGGGGGGCTGGGGAGACCCAGTACTTC. The encoded protein is CASSLQGGAGETQYF.

The chain recombines TRBV5-5 with TRBJ2-1, with D unresolved. With 4 bases removed from V and 8 bases from J, the gap between germline ends came to 16 bases. The CDR3 loop spans 14 amino acids. Germline lookup yields CDR1 SGHKS and CDR2 YYEKEE (reference sequence). This CDR3 reads CASSPGLPVDEQFF. CDR3 bases: TGTGCCAGCAGCCCTGGGCTCCCCGTCGATGAGCAGTTCTTC.

The rearrangement links TRBV7-9 to TRBJ2-7; 9 nucleotides line up with TRBD2. Looked up from germline, CDR1 is SEHNR and CDR2 is FQNEAQ (reference sequence). J was trimmed by 4 bases and V by 1 base; bases with no gene match: 8. The CDR3 is 16 amino acids. In DNA, the CDR3 is TGTGCCAGCAGCTTAGAATTAGCGGGAGATATTTACGAGCAGTACTTC. Its protein product is CASSLELAGDIYEQYF.

The chain couples TRBV27 to TRBJ1-4; no definite D call. CDR3 length: 12 amino acids. Germline values: CDR1 MNHEY, CDR2 SMNVEV (reference sequence). V lost 8 bases and J 3 bases, leaving 7 bases between the germline ends. CDR3 sequence (DNA): TGTGCCAGCGGGAGGGCTAATGAAAAACTGTTTTTT. Translated: CASGRANEKLFF.

The V and J genes are TRBV9 and TRBJ2-5; 11 bases are a match to TRBD2. The length of the CDR3 is 17 residues. The trim removed 0 bases at V and 5 bases at J, leaving 9 bases unmatched. Germline V CDR1 and CDR2: SGDLS, YYNGEE. This chain's CDR3 is CASSVGASGRHDETQYF. Here the CDR3 DNA reads TGTGCCAGCAGCGTAGGGGCTAGCGGGAGGCATGATGAGACCCAGTACTTC.

This chain connects TRBV7-6 to TRBJ2-3; 8 nucleotides align to TRBD2. V shed 9 bases, J shed 6 bases, and the junction held 11 bases outside the gene matches. Germline CDR1 is SGHVS and CDR2 is FNYEAQ. There are 14 residues in the CDR3. CDR3 bases: TGTGCCAGTACCGCGGGACTAGAAGGTGATACGCAGTATTTT. As protein: CASTAGLEGDTQYF.

The chain uses TRBV5-4 and TRBJ2-1; 9 positions agree with TRBD1. The V gene end was trimmed by 7 bases and the J gene end by 5 bases; junction bases not matched to a gene: 4. CDR1 SGHNT and CDR2 YYREEE come from the germline V gene (reference sequence). The CDR3 spans 13 residues. CDR3 in amino acids: CASSWTGDNEQFF. The CDR3 DNA reads as TGTGCCAGCTCGTGGACAGGGGACAATGAGCAGTTCTTC.

This chain connects TRBV19 to TRBJ1-2, with a weak D call TRBD1 (6 bases). V lost 7 bases and J 2 bases, leaving 11 bases between the germline ends. The CDR3 runs to 13 residues. Germline V gene lookup returns CDR1 LNHDA and CDR2 SQIVND (reference sequence). CDR3 nucleotides: TGTGCCAGTACCCGTCAGGGGAACTATGGCTACACCTTC. It translates to CASTRQGNYGYTF. Based on the CDR3 plus reference TRBV19 and TRBJ1-2, the full variable domain is DGGITQSPKYLFRKEGQNVTLSCEQNLNHDAMYWYRQDPGQGLRLIYYSQIVNDFQKGDIAEGYSVSREKKESFPLTVTSAQKNPTAFYLCASTRQGNYGYTFGSGTRLTVV.

V is TRBV4-1 and J is TRBJ2-7; 7 nucleotides match TRBD1. This CDR3 contains 16 residues. The germline CDR1 and CDR2 sequences are MGHRA and YSYEKL. V dropped 0 bases and J dropped 3; count of bases not matched to a gene: 8. The CDR3 coding sequence is TGCGCCAGCAGCCAAGAGTGGGCAGGGGGTATCTACGAGCAGTACTTC. Its translation: CASSQEWAGGIYEQYF.

The chain has TRBV2 and TRBJ2-7; 9 bases are a match to TRBD2. The CDR3 consists of 16 residues. V lost 7 bases and J lost 0; bases outside the gene matches: 10. The germline CDR1 and CDR2 sequences are SNHLY and FYNNEI. The CDR3 DNA reads TGTGCCAGCACCCGAACGGAAGCGGGAGGCTCCTACGAGCAGTACTTC. Its protein is CASTRTEAGGSYEQYF. Supplemented by reference TRBV2 and TRBJ2-7, the full variable domain reads EPEVTQTPSHQVTQMGQEVILRCVPISNHLYFYWYRQILGQKVEFLVSFYNNEISEKSEIFDDQFSVERPDGSNFTLKIRSTKLEDSAMYFCASTRTEAGGSYEQYFGPGTRLTVT.